The clone carrying this T cell receptor beta chain was detected ten times or more. Among the patients, aged 18 to 65, hyperthyroidism was newly diagnosed and had lasted under 2 months. Preceding any ophthalmopathy symptoms, the blood sample dates from first hyperthyroidism diagnosis. This record belongs to a study of T cells in Graves' hyperthyroidism and ophthalmopathy. Study overall: Pretreatment peripheral blood was obtained at initial diagnosis.

Amplification targeted TCR beta CDR3 regions from RNA transcripts. RT-PCR in the first round (using the HTBI primer set) targeted the TCR CDR3. TCRdb reprocessed the multiplex PCR reads with MiXCR, giving one entry per CDR3 protein. The sample holds fewer than 450,000 distinct CDR3 sequences, about 18% seen once. J was trimmed by 4 bases and V by 6 bases; bases with no gene match: 11. The CDR3 consists of 15 residues. This receptor was identified in a woman aged 25 to 39 with Graves' hyperthyroidism that later progressed to Graves' ophthalmopathy. The sequenced sample was blood. The rearrangement uses TRBV12-3 or TRBV12-4 and TRBJ1-2; 7 bases map to TRBD1. The CDR3 here is CASSLTGVAGYGYTF. CDR3 in DNA: TGTGCCAGCAGCCTCACAGGGGTAGCAGGCTATGGCTACACCTTC.